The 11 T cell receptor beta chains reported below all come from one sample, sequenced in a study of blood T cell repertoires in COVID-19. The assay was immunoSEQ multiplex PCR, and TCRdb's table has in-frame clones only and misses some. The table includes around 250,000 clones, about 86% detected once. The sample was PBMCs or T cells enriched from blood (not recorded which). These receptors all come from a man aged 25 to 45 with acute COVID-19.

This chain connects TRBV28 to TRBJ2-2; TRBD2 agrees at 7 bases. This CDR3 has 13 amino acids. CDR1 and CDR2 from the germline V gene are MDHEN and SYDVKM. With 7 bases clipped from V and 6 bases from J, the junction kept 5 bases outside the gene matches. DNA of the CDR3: TGTGCCAGCACCGCGGGAGTATCCGGGGAGCTGTTTTTT. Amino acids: CASTAGVSGELFF.

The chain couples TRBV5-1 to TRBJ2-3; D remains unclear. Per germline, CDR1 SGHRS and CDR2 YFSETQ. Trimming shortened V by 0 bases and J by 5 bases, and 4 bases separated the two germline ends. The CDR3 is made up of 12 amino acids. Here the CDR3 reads CASSLDKDTQYF. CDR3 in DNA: TGCGCCAGCAGCTTGGATAAAGATACGCAGTATTTT.

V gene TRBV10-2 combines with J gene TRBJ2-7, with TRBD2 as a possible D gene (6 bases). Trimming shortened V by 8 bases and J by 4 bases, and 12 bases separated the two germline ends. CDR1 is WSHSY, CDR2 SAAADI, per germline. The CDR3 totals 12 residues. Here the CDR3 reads CASRGSGYEQYV. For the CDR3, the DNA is TGCGCCAGCCGGGGGAGCGGTTACGAGCAGTACGTC.

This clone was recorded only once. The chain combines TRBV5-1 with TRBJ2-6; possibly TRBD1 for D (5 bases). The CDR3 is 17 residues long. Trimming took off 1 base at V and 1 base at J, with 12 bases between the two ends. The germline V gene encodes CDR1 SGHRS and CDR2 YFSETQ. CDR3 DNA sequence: TGCGCCAGCAGCTTGAACCCAGGGCTTTCTGGGGCCAACGTCCTGACTTTC. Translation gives CASSLNPGLSGANVLTF. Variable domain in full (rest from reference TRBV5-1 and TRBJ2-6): KAGVTQTPRYLIKTRGQQVTLSCSPISGHRSVSWYQQTPGQGLQFLFEYFSETQRNKGNFPGRFSGRQFSNSRSEMNVSTLELGDSALYLCASSLNPGLSGANVLTFGAGSRLTVL.

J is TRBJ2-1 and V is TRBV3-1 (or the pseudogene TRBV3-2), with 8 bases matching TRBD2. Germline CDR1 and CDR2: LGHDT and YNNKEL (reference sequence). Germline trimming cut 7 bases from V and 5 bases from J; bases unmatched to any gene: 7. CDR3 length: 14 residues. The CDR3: CASTRRGLDNEQFF. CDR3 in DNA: TGTGCCAGCACGAGAAGGGGACTAGACAATGAGCAGTTCTTC.

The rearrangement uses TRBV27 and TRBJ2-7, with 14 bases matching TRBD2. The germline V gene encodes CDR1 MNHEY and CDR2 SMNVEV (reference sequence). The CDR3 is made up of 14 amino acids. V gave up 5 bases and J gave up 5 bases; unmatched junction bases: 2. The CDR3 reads CASSQTSGRDEQYV. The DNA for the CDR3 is TGTGCCAGCAGTCAGACTAGCGGGAGGGACGAGCAGTACGTC.

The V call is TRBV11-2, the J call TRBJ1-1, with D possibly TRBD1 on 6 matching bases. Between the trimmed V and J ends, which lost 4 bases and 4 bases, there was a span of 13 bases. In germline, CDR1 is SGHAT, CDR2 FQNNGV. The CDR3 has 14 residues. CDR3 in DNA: TGTGCCAGCAGCTGGGAACAGGGAATCACTGAAGCTTTCTTT. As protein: CASSWEQGITEAFF.

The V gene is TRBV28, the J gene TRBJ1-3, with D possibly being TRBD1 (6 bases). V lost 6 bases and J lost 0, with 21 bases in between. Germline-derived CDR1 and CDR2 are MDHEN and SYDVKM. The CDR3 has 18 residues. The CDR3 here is CASSSIRTQGASGNTIYF. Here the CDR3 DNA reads TGTGCCAGCAGCTCCATCAGGACACAGGGAGCCTCTGGAAACACCATATATTTT. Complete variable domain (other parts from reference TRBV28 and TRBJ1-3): DVKVTQSSRYLVKRTGEKVFLECVQDMDHENMFWYRQDPGLGLRLIYFSYDVKMKEKGDIPEGYSVSREKKERFSLILESASTNQTSMYLCASSSIRTQGASGNTIYFGEGSWLTVV.

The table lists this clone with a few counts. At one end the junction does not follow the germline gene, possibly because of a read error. The CDR3 loop is CASSLQGVANEKLFF. DNA of the CDR3: TGTGCCAGCAGCCTCCAGGGTGTGGCTAATGAAAAACTGTTTTTT. The chain employs TRBV5-1 and TRBJ1-4, with D possibly being TRBD1 (5 bases). The CDR3 is 15 residues long. Germline loops: CDR1 SGHRS, CDR2 YFSETQ.

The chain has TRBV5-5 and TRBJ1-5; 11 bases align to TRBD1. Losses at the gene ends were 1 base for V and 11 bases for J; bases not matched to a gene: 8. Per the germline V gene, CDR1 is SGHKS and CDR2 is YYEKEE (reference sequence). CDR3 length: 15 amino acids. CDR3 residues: CASSLRTGGEEAQHF. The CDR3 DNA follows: TGTGCCAGCAGCTTGCGGACAGGGGGCGAGGAGGCCCAGCATTTT.

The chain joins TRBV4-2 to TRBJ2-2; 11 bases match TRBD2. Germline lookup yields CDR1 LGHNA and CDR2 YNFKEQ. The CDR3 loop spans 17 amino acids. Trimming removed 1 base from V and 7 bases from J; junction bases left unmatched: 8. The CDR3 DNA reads TGTGCCAGCAGCCAAGGACTAGCGGGGCCACTCGGCGGGGAGCTGTTTTTT. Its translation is CASSQGLAGPLGGELFF.